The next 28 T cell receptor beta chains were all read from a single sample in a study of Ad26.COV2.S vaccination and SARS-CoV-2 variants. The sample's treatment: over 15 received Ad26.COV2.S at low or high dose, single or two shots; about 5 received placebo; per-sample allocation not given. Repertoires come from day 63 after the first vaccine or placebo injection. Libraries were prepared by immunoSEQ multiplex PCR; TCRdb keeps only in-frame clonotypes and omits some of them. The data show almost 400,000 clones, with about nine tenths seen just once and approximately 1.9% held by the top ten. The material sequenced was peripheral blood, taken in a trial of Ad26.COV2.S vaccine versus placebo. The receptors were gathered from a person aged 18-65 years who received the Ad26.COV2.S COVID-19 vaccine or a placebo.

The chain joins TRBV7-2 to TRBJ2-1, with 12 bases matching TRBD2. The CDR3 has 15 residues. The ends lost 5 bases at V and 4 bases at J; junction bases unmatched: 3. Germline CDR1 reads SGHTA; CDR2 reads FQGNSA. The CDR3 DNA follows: TGTGCCAGCAGCCCGACTAGCGGGAGTTACAATGAGCAGTTCTTC. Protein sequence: CASSPTSGSYNEQFF.

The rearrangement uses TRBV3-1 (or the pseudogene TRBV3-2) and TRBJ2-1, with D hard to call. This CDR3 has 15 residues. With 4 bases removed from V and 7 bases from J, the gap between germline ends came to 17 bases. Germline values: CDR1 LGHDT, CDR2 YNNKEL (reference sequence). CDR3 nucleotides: TGTGCCAGCAGCCTAGCAGTTAGTGGGCCAAATGAGCAGTTCTTC. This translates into CASSLAVSGPNEQFF.

The CDR3 is CASSFPGLPLGYTF. CDR3 in DNA: TGTGCCAGCAGCTTTCCGGGACTCCCGTTGGGCTACACCTTC. The chain uses TRBV5-6 and TRBJ1-2; a possible D gene is TRBD1 (5 bases). Trimming removed 2 bases from V and 8 bases from J, with 16 bases in between. Germline CDR1 and CDR2: SGHDT and YYEEEE. CDR3 length: 14 residues.

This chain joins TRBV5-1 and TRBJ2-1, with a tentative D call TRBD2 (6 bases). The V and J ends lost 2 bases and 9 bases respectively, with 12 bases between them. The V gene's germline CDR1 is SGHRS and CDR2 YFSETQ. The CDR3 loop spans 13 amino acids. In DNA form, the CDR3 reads TGCGCCAGCAGCTTACCCCCTAGCGTTGAGCAGTTCTTC. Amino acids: CASSLPPSVEQFF.

The CDR3 sequence: CASSFERTDTQYF. CDR3 in DNA: TGTGCCAGCAGCTTCGAGCGCACAGATACGCAGTATTTT. V gene TRBV9 combines with J gene TRBJ2-3; D gene ambiguous. Germline CDR1 is SGDLS and CDR2 is YYNGEE. The germline V and J ends were trimmed by 4 bases and 1 base, with 7 bases remaining between them. This CDR3 is 13 amino acids long.

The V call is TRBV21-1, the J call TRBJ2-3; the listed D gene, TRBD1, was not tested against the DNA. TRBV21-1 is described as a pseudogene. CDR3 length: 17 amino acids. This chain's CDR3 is CASSKQGTASLTDTQYF. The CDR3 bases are TGTGCCAGCAGCAAACAAGGGACAGCCAGTCTCACAGATACGCAGTATTTT.

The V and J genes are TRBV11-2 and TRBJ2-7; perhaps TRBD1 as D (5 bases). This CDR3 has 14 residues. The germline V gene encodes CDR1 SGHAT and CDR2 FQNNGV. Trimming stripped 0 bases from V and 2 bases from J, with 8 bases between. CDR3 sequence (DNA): TGTGCCAGCAGCTTAGATAGGACAACCTACGAGCAGTACTTC. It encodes CASSLDRTTYEQYF.

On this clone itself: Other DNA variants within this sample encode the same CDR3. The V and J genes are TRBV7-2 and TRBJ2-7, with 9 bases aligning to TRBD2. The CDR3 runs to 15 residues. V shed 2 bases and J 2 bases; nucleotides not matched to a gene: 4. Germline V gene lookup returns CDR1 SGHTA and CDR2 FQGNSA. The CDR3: CASSLRASGTYEQYF. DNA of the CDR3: TGTGCCAGCAGCTTAAGGGCTAGCGGGACCTACGAGCAGTACTTC.

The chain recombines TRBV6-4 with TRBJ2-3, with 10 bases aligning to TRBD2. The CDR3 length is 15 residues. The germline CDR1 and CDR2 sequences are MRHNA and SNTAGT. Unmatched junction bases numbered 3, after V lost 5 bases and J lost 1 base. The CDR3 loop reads CASSLAGGGTDTQYF. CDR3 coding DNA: TGTGCCAGCAGTTTAGCGGGAGGTGGCACAGATACGCAGTATTTT.

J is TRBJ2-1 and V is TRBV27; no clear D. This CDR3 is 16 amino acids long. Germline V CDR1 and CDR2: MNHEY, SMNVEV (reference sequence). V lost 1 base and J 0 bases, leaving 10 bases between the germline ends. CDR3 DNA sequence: TGTGCCAGCAGTTTATGGGCGCCTAGCTCCTACAATGAGCAGTTCTTC. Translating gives CASSLWAPSSYNEQFF.

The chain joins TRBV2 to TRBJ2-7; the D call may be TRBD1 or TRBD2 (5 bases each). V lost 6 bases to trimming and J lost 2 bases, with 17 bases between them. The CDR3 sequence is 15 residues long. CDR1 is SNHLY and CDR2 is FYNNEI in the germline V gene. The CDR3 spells CASRVDGAGTYEQYF. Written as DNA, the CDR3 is TGTGCCAGCAGGGTGGACGGGGCTGGCACCTACGAGCAGTACTTC.

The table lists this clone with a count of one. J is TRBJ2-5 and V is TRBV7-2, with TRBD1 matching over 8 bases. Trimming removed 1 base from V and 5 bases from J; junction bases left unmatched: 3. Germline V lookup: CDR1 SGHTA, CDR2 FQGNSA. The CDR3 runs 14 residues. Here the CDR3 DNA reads TGTGCCAGCAGCTTAGGGACAGGGTGGGAGACCCAGTACTTC. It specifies CASSLGTGWETQYF.

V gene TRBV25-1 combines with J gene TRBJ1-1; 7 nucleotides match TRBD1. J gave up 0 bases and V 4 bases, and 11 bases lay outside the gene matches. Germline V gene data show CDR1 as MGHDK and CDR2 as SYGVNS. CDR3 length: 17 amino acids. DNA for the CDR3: TGTGCCAGCAGTGGCCCCTCGAGAGGGGGCTTGAACACTGAAGCTTTCTTT. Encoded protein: CASSGPSRGGLNTEAFF.

CDR3 sequence (DNA): TGTGCCAGGAAGGTGGCGGATAGGGCCACCGGGGAGCTGTTTTTT. Protein: CARKVADRATGELFF. The genes are TRBV30 and TRBJ2-2; no firm D call. Trimming stripped 8 bases from V and 4 bases from J, with 20 bases between. Germline lookup yields CDR1 GTSNPN and CDR2 SVGIG (reference sequence). The CDR3 has 15 residues.

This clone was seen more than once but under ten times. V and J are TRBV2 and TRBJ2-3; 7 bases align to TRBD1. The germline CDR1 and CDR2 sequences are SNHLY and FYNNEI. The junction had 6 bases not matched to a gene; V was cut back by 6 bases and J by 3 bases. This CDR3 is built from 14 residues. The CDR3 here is CASRLGTETDTQYF. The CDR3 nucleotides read TGTGCCAGCAGACTTGGGACAGAGACAGATACGCAGTATTTT.

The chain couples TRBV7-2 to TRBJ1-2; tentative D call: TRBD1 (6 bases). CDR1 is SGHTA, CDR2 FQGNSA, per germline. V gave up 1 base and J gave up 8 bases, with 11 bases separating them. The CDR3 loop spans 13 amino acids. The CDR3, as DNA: TGTGCCAGCAGCTTAGACAGGGTGAGCGGCTACACCTTC. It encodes CASSLDRVSGYTF.

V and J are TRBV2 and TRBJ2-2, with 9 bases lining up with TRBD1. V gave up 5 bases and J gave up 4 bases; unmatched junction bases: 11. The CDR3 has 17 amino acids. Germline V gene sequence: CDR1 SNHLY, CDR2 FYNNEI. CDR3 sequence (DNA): TGTGCCAGCAGTAAAAGCGGACAGGGGTGGGCCACCGGGGAGCTGTTTTTT. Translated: CASSKSGQGWATGELFF.

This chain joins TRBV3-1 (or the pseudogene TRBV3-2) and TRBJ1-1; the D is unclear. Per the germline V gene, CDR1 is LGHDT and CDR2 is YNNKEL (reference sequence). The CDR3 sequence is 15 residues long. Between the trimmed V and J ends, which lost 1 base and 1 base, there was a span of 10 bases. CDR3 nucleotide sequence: TGTGCCAGCAGCCAAGTAGCAGCTAAGAACACTGAAGCTTTCTTT. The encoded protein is CASSQVAAKNTEAFF.

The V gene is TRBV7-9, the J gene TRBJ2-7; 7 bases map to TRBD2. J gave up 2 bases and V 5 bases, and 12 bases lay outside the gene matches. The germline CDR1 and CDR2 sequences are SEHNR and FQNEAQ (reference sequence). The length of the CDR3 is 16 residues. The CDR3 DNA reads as TGTGCCAGCAGCCTGGCGGGCGGGAGCAAACCCTACGAGCAGTACTTC. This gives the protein CASSLAGGSKPYEQYF.

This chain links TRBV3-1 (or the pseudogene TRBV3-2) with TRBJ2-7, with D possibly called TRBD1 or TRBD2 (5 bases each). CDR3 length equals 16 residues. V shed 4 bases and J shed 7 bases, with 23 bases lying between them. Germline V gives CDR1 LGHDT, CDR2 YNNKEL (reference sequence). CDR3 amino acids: CASSLFSGTPRGEQYF. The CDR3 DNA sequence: TGTGCCAGCAGCCTATTCTCCGGGACCCCTCGTGGAGAGCAGTACTTC.

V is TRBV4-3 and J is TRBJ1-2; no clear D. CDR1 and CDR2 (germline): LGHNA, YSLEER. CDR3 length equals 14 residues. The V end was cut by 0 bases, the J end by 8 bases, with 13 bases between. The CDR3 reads CASSQDKGSGGYTF. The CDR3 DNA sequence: TGCGCCAGCAGCCAAGATAAGGGTTCAGGCGGCTACACCTTC.

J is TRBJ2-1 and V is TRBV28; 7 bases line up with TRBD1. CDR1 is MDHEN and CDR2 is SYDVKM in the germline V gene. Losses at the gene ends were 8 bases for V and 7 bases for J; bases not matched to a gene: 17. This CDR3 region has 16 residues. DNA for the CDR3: TGTGCCAGCGAGGATTCAACAGGGGAATATCAGAATGAGCAGTTCTTC. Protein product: CASEDSTGEYQNEQFF.

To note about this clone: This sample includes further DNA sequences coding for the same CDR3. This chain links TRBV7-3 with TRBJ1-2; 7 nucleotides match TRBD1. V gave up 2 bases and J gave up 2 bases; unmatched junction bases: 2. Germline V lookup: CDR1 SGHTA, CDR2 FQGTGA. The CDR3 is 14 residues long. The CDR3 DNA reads TGTGCCAGCAGCTTAGACAGGGAAAACTATGGCTACACCTTC. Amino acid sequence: CASSLDRENYGYTF.

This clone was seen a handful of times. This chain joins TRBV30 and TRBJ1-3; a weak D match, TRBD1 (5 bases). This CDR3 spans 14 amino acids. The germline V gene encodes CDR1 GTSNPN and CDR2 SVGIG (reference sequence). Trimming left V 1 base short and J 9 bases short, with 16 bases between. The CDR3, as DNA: TGTGCCTGGAGTGAACGGGACGGCTTATTCACCATATATTTT. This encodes CAWSERDGLFTIYF.

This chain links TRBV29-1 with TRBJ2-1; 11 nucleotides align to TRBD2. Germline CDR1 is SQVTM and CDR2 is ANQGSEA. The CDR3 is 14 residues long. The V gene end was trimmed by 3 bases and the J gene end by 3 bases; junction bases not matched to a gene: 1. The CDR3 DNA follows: TGCAGCGTTGAGACTAGCGGGAACTACAATGAGCAGTTCTTC. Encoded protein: CSVETSGNYNEQFF.

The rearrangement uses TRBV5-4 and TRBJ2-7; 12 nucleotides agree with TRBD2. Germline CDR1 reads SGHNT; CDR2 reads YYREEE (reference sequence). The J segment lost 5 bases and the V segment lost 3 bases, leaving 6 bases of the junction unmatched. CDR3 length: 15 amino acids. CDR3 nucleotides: TGTGCCAGCAGCTCAACTAGCGGGAGGCCCCACGAGCAGTACTTC. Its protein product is CASSSTSGRPHEQYF.

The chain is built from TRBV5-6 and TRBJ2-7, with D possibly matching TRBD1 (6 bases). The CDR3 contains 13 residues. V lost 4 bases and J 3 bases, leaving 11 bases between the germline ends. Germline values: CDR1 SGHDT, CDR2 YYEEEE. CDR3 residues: CASSTTGFYEQYF. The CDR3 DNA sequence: TGTGCCAGCAGCACCACAGGGTTCTACGAGCAGTACTTC.

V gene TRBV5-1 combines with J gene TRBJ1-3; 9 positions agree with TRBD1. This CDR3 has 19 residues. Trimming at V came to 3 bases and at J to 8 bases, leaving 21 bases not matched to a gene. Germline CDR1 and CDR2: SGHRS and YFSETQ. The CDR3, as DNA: TGCGCCAGCAGCTCAGGAACCGGGACAGGGCTCTCCCGGCGTGACACCATATATTTT. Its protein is CASSSGTGTGLSRRDTIYF.